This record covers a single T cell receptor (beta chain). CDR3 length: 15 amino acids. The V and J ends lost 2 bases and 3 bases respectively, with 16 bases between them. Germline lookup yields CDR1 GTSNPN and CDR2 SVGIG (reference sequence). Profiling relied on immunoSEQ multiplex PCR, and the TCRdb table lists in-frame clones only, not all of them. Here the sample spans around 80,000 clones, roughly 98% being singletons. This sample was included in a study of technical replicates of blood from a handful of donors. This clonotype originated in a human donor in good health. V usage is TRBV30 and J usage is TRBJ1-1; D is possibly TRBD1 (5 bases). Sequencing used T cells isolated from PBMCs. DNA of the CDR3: TGTGCCTGGAGTCCGAAGGACGGGACTTACACTGAAGCTTTCTTT. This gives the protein CAWSPKDGTYTEAFF.